Following are 23 T cell receptor beta chains from one sample sequenced in a study of response to subunit inactivated influenza vaccine. TCRdb passed the RT-PCR reads through MiXCR, listing each CDR3 protein once. The profile shows a few hundred thousand distinct CDR3 sequences, around 22% of them singletons. Sequenced here: PBMCs from blood, sampled roughly 20 months after vaccination. All receptors derive from a man between 50 and 69 years old who received an inactivated influenza vaccine.

The chain has TRBV24-1 and TRBJ2-7, with D tentatively TRBD1 (5 bases). V gave up 5 bases and J gave up 9 bases, with 10 bases separating them. The CDR3 is made up of 11 amino acids. Germline V gene lookup returns CDR1 KGHDR and CDR2 SFDVKD. CDR3 sequence reads: CATSASGRQYF. The CDR3, as DNA: TGTGCCACCAGTGCCTCAGGGCGGCAGTACTTC.

This clonotype was observed a handful of times. The chain links TRBV5-1 to TRBJ1-1; unclear D gene. The CDR3 runs 15 residues. The V gene lost 0 bases and the J gene lost 4 bases, with 13 bases spanning the gap. Germline V CDR1 and CDR2: SGHRS, YFSETQ. The CDR3 loop reads CASSLETIGSTEAFF. The CDR3 nucleotides read TGCGCCAGCAGCTTGGAGACGATTGGTAGCACTGAAGCTTTCTTT.

The chain is built from TRBV7-8 and TRBJ1-4; weak D call: TRBD1 (6 bases). The CDR3 extends over 13 amino acids. V was clipped by 5 bases and J by 6 bases, with 10 bases between them. Germline V lookup: CDR1 SGHVS, CDR2 FQNEAQ. The CDR3 spells CASSPDSHEKLFF. DNA of the CDR3: TGTGCCAGCAGCCCGGACAGTCATGAAAAACTGTTTTTT.

This clonotype has just a few counts. This chain connects TRBV20-1 to TRBJ2-4; 7 bases map to TRBD1. V lost 0 bases, J lost 8 bases, and 7 bases stayed unmatched. Germline V CDR1 and CDR2: DFQATT, SNEGSKA (reference sequence). The CDR3 totals 14 residues. For the CDR3, the DNA is TGCAGTGCTAGAGAAAGGGGGCGTCGGGACATTCAGTACTTC. Translation: CSARERGRRDIQYF.

This clonotype was observed a few times. The chain combines TRBV28 with TRBJ1-1; 7 bases map to TRBD1. J was trimmed by 2 bases and V by 6 bases; bases with no gene match: 9. Germline V gene sequence: CDR1 MDHEN, CDR2 SYDVKM. The CDR3 consists of 15 residues. The CDR3 sequence: CASSLMGQQNTEAFF. The CDR3 nucleotides read TGTGCCAGCAGCCTCATGGGACAGCAAAACACTGAAGCTTTCTTT.

V gene TRBV6-5 combines with J gene TRBJ2-1; D unresolved. The CDR3 length is 15 residues. Trimming cost V 4 bases and J 4 bases, with 14 bases left between them. Germline V lookup: CDR1 MNHEY, CDR2 SVGAGI. The CDR3 region is CASSLALRGYNEQFF. The CDR3 bases are TGTGCCAGCAGTTTGGCCCTGCGAGGTTACAATGAGCAGTTCTTC.

The rearrangement links TRBV5-6 to TRBJ1-2; D is perhaps TRBD1 (6 bases). Germline V gene lookup returns CDR1 SGHDT and CDR2 YYEEEE. The CDR3 has 14 residues. Trimming took off 4 bases at V and 7 bases at J, with 17 bases between the two ends. The CDR3 loop reads CASSIQTGVTGYTF. For the CDR3, the DNA is TGTGCCAGCAGCATTCAGACAGGCGTCACTGGCTACACCTTC.

This chain joins TRBV9 and TRBJ2-3; 9 bases agree with TRBD2. V lost 2 bases, J lost 2 bases, and 9 bases stayed unmatched. CDR3 size: 17 residues. From germline, CDR1 is SGDLS and CDR2 YYNGEE. CDR3 sequence: CASSVEGREGPTDTQYF. CDR3 in DNA: TGTGCCAGCAGCGTCGAGGGGCGGGAGGGCCCCACAGATACGCAGTATTTT.

This clonotype was seen repeatedly, ten times or more. The chain recombines TRBV5-1 with TRBJ1-2; D uncertain. V shed 0 bases and J shed 0 bases, with 9 bases lying between them. CDR1 and CDR2 from the germline V gene are SGHRS and YFSETQ. The CDR3 totals 15 residues. CDR3 in DNA: TGCGCCAGCAGCTTGGCCGACGGAGCTAACTATGGCTACACCTTC. This sequence encodes CASSLADGANYGYTF.

The chain links TRBV6-5 to TRBJ2-3, with 7 nucleotides matching TRBD1. Germline CDR1 and CDR2: MNHEY and SVGAGI. The CDR3 consists of 12 residues. J was trimmed by 8 bases and V by 8 bases; bases with no gene match: 7. The DNA of the CDR3 is TGTGCCAGCGGACCGGGACAGACTACGCAGTATTTT. Amino acid sequence: CASGPGQTTQYF.

The rearrangement links TRBV7-2 to TRBJ1-2; possibly TRBD1 for D (6 bases). The CDR3 totals 16 residues. The ends were cut back, 0 bases at V and 4 bases at J, with 15 bases in the middle. Germline V lookup: CDR1 SGHTA, CDR2 FQGNSA. The CDR3 sequence is CASSLAGTGIGYGYTF. The CDR3 DNA reads as TGTGCCAGCAGCTTAGCCGGAACAGGGATAGGCTATGGCTACACCTTC. The variable domain in full, with the rest retrieved from reference TRBV7-2 and TRBJ1-2, is GAGVSQSPSNKVTEKGKDVELRCDPISGHTALYWYRQSLGQGLEFLIYFQGNSAPDKSGLPSDRFSAERTGGSVSTLTIQRTQQEDSAVYLCASSLAGTGIGYGYTFGSGTRLTVV.

The V and J genes are TRBV20-1 and TRBJ2-7; D possibly corresponds to TRBD1 (5 bases). The V end lost 0 bases, the J end lost 2 bases, and 14 bases lay between the germline ends. CDR1 is DFQATT and CDR2 is SNEGSKA in the germline V gene (reference sequence). The CDR3 consists of 15 residues. The CDR3 bases are TGCAGTGCTAGAGATTCTTCAGGGATTACCTACGAGCAGTACTTC. Encoded protein: CSARDSSGITYEQYF.

This chain uses TRBV2 with TRBJ2-3, with TRBD1 as a possible D gene (6 bases). Germline CDR1 SNHLY, CDR2 FYNNEI. The CDR3 contains 13 residues. V lost 8 bases, J lost 5 bases, and 14 bases lay in between. The CDR3: CASGFGQLDTQYF. The DNA of the CDR3 is TGTGCCAGCGGATTCGGACAGTTAGATACGCAGTATTTT.

This rearrangement joins TRBV12-3 or TRBV12-4 to TRBJ1-5, with D uncertain. The CDR3 length is 16 residues. With 5 bases removed from V and 2 bases from J, the gap between germline ends came to 16 bases. The CDR3 is CASSAALFKGNQPQHF. For the CDR3, the DNA is TGTGCCAGCAGTGCCGCCCTGTTTAAGGGCAATCAGCCCCAGCATTTT.

V is TRBV29-1 and J is TRBJ2-7, with TRBD1 matching over 7 bases. The V and J ends lost 2 bases and 2 bases, in that order; junction bases with no gene match: 6. The CDR3 consists of 14 residues. Per the germline V gene, CDR1 is SQVTM and CDR2 is ANQGSEA. CDR3 in amino acids: CSVEYFDRAYEQYF. The CDR3 DNA sequence: TGCAGCGTTGAATACTTTGACAGGGCCTACGAGCAGTACTTC.

The gene calls are TRBV14 and TRBJ2-1; D remains unclear. Per the germline V gene, CDR1 is SGHDN and CDR2 is FVKESK. This CDR3 is 12 amino acids long. Trimming took off 4 bases at V and 9 bases at J, with 10 bases between the two ends. The CDR3 here is CASSLPRGEQFF. CDR3 coding DNA: TGTGCCAGCAGCCTTCCACGCGGTGAGCAGTTCTTC.

On this clonotype: Sequence at one end of the junction differs from germline and may be a read error. J is TRBJ1-2 and V is TRBV7-8, with D possibly matching TRBD1 (5 bases). The germline gives CDR1 SGHVS, CDR2 FQNEAQ. The CDR3 has 15 amino acids. The CDR3 nucleotides read TGTGCCAGCAGCGTAGCTATACAGGAAGACTATGGCTACACCTTC. It yields the protein CASSVAIQEDYGYTF. The full variable domain, rest sourced from reference TRBV7-8 and TRBJ1-2, is GAGVSQSPRYKVAKRGQDVALRCDPISGHVSLFWYQQALGQGPEFLTYFQNEAQLDKSGLPSDRFFAERPEGSVSTLKIQRTQQEDSAVYLCASSVAIQEDYGYTFGSGTRLTVV.

The genes are TRBV10-3 and TRBJ1-5; D is perhaps TRBD1 (5 bases). In germline, CDR1 is ENHRY, CDR2 SYGVKD. This CDR3 contains 16 residues. Deletions cut 3 bases from V and 0 bases from J, with 12 bases between. As DNA, the CDR3 is TGTGCCATCAGTGAAGACAGTGGGTATAGCAATCAGCCCCAGCATTTT. It translates to CAISEDSGYSNQPQHF.

In its sample, this clonotype was seen many times. The chain links TRBV29-1 to TRBJ1-1; TRBD1 is a possible D gene (5 bases). The CDR3 is 12 amino acids. The V end was cut by 5 bases, the J end by 7 bases, with 14 bases between. Germline assignment: CDR1 SQVTM and CDR2 ANQGSEA. The CDR3 DNA sequence: TGCAGCGTTAAAGGCGGGGCCCATGAAGCTTTCTTT. Translated: CSVKGGAHEAFF. The whole variable domain, remainder taken from reference TRBV29-1 and TRBJ1-1, is SAVISQKPSRDICQRGTSLTIQCQVDSQVTMMFWYRQQPGQSLTLIATANQGSEATYESGFVIDKFPISRPNLTFSTLTVSNMSPEDSSIYLCSVKGGAHEAFFGQGTRLTVV.

This clonotype was found a few times. The rearrangement joins TRBV27 to TRBJ1-2, with D maybe TRBD1 (5 bases). This CDR3 comprises 13 residues. V was cut by 2 bases and J by 4 bases, with 8 bases left in between. Germline V gene sequence: CDR1 MNHEY, CDR2 SMNVEV (reference sequence). Here the CDR3 DNA reads TGTGCCAGCAGTTTACTAGGGACCTATGGCTACACCTTC. This translates into CASSLLGTYGYTF.

This clonotype was detected a few times. The V call is TRBV7-2, the J call TRBJ1-5; D is unresolved. CDR3 size: 14 residues. The germline V and J ends were trimmed by 5 bases and 0 bases, with 8 bases remaining between them. CDR1 is SGHTA and CDR2 is FQGNSA in the germline V gene. The CDR3: CASSPEVSNQPQHF. CDR3 bases: TGTGCCAGCAGCCCCGAGGTTAGCAATCAGCCCCAGCATTTT.

This clonotype occurred many times. The V call is TRBV7-3, the J call TRBJ2-3; D perhaps matches TRBD2 (5 bases). The V end was cut by 1 base, the J end by 5 bases, with 7 bases between. Germline V gene data show CDR1 as SGHTA and CDR2 as FQGTGA. The CDR3 runs to 13 residues. CDR3 loop: CASSLKRGDTQYF. Here the CDR3 DNA reads TGTGCCAGCAGCTTAAAACGGGGAGATACGCAGTATTTT.

This clonotype was seen a few times. This chain uses TRBV4-3 with TRBJ2-1; a possible D gene is TRBD2 (6 bases). V was shortened by 0 bases and J by 0 bases, with 9 bases between the two germline ends. The CDR3 contains 16 residues. The germline CDR1 and CDR2 sequences are LGHNA and YSLEER. CDR3 nucleotides: TGCGCCAGCAGCCAAGATGGGGGGATCTCCTACAATGAGCAGTTCTTC. Amino acid sequence: CASSQDGGISYNEQFF.